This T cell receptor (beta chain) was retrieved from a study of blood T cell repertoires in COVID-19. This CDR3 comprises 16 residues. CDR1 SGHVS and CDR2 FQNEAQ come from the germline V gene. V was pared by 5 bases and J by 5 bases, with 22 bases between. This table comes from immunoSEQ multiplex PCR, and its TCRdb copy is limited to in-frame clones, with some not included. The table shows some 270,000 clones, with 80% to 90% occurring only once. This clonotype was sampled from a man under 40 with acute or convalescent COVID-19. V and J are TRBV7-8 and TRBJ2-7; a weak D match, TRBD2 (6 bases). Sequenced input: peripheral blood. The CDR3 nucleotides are TGTGCCAGCAGCCCCCTGGGGACGGGCGGGGCCGACGAGCAGTACTTC. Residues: CASSPLGTGGADEQYF. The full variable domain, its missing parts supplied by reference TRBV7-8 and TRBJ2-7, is GAGVSQSPRYKVAKRGQDVALRCDPISGHVSLFWYQQALGQGPEFLTYFQNEAQLDKSGLPSDRFFAERPEGSVSTLKIQRTQQEDSAVYLCASSPLGTGGADEQYFGPGTRLTVT.